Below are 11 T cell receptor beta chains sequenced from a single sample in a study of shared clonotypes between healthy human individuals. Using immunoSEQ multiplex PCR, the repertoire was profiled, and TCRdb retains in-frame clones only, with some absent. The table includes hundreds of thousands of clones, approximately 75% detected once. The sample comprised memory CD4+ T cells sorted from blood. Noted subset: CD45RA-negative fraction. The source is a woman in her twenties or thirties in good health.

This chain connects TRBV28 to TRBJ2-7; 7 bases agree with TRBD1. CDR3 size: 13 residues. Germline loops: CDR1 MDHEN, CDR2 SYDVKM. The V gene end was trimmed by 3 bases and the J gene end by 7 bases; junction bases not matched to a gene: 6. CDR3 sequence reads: CASSLGRGREQYF. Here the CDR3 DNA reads TGTGCCAGCAGTTTGGGTAGGGGGCGGGAGCAGTACTTC.

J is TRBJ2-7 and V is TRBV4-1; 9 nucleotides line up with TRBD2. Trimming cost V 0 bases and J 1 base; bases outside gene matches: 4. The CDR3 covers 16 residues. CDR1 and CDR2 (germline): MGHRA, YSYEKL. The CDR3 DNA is TGCGCCAGCAGCCAAGAGAGACTAGCGGAATCCTACGAGCAGTACTTC. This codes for CASSQERLAESYEQYF.

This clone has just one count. DNA for the CDR3: TGTGCCAGCTCACCCCCCCCGCAGGGGACCGAAGCTTTCTTT. Protein: CASSPPPQGTEAFF. The chain joins TRBV18 to TRBJ1-1, with a tentative D call TRBD1 (6 bases). The germline CDR1 and CDR2 sequences are KGHSH and LQKENI. CDR3 length: 14 residues. The V end was cut by 3 bases, the J end by 8 bases, with 16 bases between.

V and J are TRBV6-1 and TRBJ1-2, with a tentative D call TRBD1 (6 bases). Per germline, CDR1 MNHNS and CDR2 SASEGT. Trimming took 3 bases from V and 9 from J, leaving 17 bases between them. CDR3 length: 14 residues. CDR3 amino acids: CASSDAGTTSSYTF. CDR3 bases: TGTGCCAGCAGTGACGCCGGGACAACTAGTAGCTACACCTTC.

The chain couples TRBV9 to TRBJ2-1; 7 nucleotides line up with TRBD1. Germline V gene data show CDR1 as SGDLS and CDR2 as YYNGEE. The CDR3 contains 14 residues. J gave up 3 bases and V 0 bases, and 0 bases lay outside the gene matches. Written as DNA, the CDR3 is TGTGCCAGCAGCGTAGGGGACAGCTACAATGAGCAGTTCTTC. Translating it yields CASSVGDSYNEQFF.

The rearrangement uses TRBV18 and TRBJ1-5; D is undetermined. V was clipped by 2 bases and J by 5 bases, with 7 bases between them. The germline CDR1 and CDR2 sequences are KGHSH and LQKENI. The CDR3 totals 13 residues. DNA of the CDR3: TGTGCCAGCTCACCATATGGGGATCAGCCCCAGCATTTT. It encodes CASSPYGDQPQHF.

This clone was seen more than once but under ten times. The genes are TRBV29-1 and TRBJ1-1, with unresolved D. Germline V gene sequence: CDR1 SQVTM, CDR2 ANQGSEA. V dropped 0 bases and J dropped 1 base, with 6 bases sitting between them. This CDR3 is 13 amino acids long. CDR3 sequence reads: CSVEETQNTEAFF. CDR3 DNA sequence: TGCAGCGTTGAAGAAACGCAGAACACTGAAGCTTTCTTT.

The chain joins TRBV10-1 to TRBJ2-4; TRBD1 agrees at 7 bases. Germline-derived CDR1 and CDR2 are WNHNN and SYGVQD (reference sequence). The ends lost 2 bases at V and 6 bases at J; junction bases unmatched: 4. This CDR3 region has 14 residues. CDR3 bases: TGCGCCAGCAGTGAGGGGCAGGGGGTAAACATTCAGTACTTC. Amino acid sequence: CASSEGQGVNIQYF.

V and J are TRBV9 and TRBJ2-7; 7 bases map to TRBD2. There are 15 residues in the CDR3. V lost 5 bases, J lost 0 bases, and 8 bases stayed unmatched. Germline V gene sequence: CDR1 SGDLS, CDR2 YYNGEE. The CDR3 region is CASSRDYLSSYEQYF. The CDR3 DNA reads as TGTGCCAGCAGTAGGGACTATCTGAGCTCCTACGAGCAGTACTTC.

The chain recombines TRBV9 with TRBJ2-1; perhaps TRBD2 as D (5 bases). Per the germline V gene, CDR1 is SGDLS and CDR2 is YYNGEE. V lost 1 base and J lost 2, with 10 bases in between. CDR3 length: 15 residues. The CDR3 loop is CASSVSGSPYNEQFF. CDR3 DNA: TGTGCCAGCAGCGTAAGTGGGAGTCCCTACAATGAGCAGTTCTTC.

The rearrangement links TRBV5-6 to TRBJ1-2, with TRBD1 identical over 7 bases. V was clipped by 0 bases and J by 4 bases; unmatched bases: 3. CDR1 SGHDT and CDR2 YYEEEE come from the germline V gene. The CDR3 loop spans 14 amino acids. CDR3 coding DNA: TGTGCCAGCAGCTTGGTTGACAGGGCCTATGGCTACACCTTC. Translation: CASSLVDRAYGYTF.